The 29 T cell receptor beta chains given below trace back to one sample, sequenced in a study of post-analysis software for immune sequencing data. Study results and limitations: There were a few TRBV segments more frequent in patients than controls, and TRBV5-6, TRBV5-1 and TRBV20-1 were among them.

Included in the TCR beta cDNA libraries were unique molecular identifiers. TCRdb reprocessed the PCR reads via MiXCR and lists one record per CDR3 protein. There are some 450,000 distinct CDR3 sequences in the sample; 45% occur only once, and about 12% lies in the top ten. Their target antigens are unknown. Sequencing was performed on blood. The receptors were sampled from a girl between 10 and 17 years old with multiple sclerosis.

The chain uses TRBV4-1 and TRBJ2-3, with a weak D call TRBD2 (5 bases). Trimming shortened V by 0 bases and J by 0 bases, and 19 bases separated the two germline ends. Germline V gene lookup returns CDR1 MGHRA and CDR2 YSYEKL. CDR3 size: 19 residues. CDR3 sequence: CASSQDVSLAAPSTDTQYF. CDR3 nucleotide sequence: TGCGCCAGCAGCCAAGATGTCAGTCTAGCAGCCCCTAGCACAGATACGCAGTATTTT.

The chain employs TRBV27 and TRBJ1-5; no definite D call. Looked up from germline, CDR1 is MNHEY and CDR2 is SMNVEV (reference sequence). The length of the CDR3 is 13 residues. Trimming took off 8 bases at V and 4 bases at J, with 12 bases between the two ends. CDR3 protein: CASQCPGNQPQHF. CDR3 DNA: TGTGCCAGCCAGTGTCCTGGAAATCAGCCCCAGCATTTT.

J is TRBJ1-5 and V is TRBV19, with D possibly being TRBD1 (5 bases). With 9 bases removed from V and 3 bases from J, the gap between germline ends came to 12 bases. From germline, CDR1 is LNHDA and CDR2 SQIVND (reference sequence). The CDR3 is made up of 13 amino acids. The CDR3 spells CASSGTDNQPQHF. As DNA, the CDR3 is TGTGCCAGCAGTGGGACGGACAATCAGCCCCAGCATTTT.

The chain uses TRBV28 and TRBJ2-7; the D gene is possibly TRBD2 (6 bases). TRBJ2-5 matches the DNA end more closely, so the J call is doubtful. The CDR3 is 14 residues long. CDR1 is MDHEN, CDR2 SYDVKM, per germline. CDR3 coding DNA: TGTGCCAGCAGTTTCTGGAGGGCCCCAGAGACCCAGTACTTC. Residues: CASSFWRAPETQYF.

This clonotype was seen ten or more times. For the CDR3, the DNA is TGTGCCAGCAGCTTGACAGTGAACACTGAAGCTTTCTTT. It is translated as CASSLTVNTEAFF. The chain combines TRBV7-3 with TRBJ1-1; D is perhaps TRBD1 (5 bases). The CDR3 contains 13 residues. CDR1 and CDR2 from the germline V gene are SGHTA and FQGTGA. V lost 3 bases, J lost 0 bases, and 5 bases lay in between.

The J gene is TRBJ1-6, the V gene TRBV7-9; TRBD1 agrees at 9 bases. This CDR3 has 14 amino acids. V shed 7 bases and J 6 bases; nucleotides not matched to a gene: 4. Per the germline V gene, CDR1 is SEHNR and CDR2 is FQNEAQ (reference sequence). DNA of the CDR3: TGTGCCAGCATCAAGACAGGGGGTAATTCACCCCTCCACTTT. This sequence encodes CASIKTGGNSPLHF.

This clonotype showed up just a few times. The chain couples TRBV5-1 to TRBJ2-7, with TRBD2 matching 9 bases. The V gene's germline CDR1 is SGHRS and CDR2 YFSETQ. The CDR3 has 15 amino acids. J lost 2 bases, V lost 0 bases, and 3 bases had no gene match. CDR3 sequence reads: CASSLDGLATYEQYF. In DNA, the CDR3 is TGCGCCAGCAGCTTGGATGGACTAGCGACCTACGAGCAGTACTTC.

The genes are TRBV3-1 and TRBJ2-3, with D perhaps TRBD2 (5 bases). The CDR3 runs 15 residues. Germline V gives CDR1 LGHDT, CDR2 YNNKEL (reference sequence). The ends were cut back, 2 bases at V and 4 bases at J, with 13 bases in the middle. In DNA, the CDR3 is TGTGCCAGCAGCCAACCGGGAAGGGTGTCAGATACGCAGTATTTT. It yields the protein CASSQPGRVSDTQYF.

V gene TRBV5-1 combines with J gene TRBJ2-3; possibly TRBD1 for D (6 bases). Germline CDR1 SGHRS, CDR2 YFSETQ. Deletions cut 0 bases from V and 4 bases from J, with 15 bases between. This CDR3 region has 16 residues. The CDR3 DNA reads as TGCGCCAGCAGCTTGGTGACAAGGGGGAGACCAGATACGCAGTATTTT. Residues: CASSLVTRGRPDTQYF.

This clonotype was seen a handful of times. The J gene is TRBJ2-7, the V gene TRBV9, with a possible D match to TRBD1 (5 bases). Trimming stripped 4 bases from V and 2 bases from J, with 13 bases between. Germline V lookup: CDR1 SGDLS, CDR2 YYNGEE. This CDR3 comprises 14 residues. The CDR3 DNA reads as TGTGCCAGCAGCCCTTCGACAGCAGCCTACGAGCAGTACTTC. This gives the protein CASSPSTAAYEQYF.

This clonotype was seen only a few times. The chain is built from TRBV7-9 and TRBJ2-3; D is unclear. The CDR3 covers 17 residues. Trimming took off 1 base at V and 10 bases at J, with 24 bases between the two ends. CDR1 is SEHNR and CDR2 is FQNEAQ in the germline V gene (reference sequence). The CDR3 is CASSLVSVQPASAPQYF. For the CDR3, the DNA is TGTGCCAGCAGCTTAGTATCAGTGCAACCCGCAAGTGCTCCGCAGTATTTT.

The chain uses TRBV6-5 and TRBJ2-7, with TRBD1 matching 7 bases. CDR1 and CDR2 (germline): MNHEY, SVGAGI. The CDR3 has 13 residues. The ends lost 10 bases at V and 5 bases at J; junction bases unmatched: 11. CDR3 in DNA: TGTGCCACCAGACAGGGTCGGTCGGACGAGCAGTACTTC. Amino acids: CATRQGRSDEQYF.

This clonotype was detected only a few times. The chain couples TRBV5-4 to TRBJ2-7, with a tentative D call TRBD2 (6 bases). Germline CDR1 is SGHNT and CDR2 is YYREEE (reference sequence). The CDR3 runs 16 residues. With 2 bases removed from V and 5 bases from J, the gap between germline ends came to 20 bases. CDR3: CASSFPPGTLRDEQYF. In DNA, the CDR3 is TGTGCCAGCAGCTTTCCCCCCGGGACTCTTCGGGACGAGCAGTACTTC.

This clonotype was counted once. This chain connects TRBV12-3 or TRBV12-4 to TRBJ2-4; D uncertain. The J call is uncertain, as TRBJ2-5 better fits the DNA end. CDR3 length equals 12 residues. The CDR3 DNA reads TGTGCCAGCACCCCGAACCAAGAGACCCAGTACTTC. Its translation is CASTPNQETQYF.

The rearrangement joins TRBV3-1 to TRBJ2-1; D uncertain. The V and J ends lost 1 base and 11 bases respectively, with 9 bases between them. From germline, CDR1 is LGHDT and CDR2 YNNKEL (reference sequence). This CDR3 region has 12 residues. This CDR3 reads CASSQAPGKQFF. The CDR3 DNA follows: TGTGCCAGCAGCCAAGCCCCGGGTAAGCAGTTCTTC.

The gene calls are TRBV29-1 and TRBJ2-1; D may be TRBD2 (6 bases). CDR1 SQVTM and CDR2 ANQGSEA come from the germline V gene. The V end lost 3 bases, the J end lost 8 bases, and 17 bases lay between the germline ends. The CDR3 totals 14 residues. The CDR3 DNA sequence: TGCAGCGTTGAGAAGAAACTAGCAGGCTATGAGCAGTTCTTC. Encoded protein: CSVEKKLAGYEQFF.

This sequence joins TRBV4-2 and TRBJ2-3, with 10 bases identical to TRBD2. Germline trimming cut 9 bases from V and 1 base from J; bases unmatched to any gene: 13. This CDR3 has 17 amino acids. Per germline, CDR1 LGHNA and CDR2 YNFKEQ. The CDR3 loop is CASRKVLAGAGTDTQYF. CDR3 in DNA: TGTGCCAGTAGGAAGGTTCTAGCGGGAGCGGGCACAGATACGCAGTATTTT.

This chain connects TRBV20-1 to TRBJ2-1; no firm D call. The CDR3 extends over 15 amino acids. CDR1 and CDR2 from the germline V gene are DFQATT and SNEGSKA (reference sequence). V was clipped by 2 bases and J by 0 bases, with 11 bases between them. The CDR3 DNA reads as TGCAGTGCTAGACGAGACTTAAGCTCCTACAATGAGCAGTTCTTC. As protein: CSARRDLSSYNEQFF.

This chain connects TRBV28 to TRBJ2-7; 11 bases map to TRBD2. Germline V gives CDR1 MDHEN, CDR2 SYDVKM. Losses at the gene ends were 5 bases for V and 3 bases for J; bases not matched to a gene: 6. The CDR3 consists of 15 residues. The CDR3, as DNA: TGTGCCAGCAGTCTAGCGGGGGGCGAGGGCTACGAGCAGTACTTC. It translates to CASSLAGGEGYEQYF.

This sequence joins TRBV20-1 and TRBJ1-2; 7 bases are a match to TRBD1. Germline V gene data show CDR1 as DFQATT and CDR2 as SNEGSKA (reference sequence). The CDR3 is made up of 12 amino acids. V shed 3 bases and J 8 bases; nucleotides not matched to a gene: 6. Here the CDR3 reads CSARETGRGYTF. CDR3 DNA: TGCAGTGCTAGGGAGACAGGGCGCGGCTACACCTTC.

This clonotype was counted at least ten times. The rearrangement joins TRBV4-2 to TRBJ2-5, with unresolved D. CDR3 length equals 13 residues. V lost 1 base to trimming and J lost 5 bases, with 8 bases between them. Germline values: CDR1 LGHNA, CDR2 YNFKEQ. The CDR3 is CASSQGAGETQYF. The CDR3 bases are TGTGCCAGCAGCCAAGGGGCTGGGGAGACCCAGTACTTC.

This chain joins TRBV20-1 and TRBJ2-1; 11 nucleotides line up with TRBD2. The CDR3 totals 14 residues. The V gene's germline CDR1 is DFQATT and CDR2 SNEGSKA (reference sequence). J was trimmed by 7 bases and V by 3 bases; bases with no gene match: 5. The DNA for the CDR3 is TGCAGTGCTAGGTTTACTAGCGGGAGTAATGAGCAGTTCTTC. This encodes CSARFTSGSNEQFF.

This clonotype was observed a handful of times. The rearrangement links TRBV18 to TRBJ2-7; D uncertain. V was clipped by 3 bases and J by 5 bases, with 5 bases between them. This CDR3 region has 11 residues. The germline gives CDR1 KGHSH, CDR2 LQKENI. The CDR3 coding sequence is TGTGCCAGCTCACCGGAGCACGAGCAGTACTTC. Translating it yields CASSPEHEQYF.

The CDR3, as DNA: TGTGCCAGCAGTGAACTAGCGGTAAGCTCCTACAATGAGCAGTTCTTC. Protein product: CASSELAVSSYNEQFF. The V and J genes are TRBV6-1 and TRBJ2-1; 7 nucleotides align to TRBD2. The CDR3 is 16 residues long. Losses at the gene ends were 2 bases for V and 0 bases for J; bases not matched to a gene: 4. From germline, CDR1 is MNHNS and CDR2 SASEGT.

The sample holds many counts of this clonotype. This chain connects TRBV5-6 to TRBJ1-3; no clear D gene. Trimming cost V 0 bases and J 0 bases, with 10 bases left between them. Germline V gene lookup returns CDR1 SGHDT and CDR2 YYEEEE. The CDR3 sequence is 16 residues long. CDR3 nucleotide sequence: TGTGCCAGCAGCTTGGGAGGCAGTCCCTCTGGAAACACCATATATTTT. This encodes CASSLGGSPSGNTIYF. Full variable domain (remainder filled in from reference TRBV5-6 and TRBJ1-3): DAGVTQSPTHLIKTRGQQVTLRCSPKSGHDTVSWYQQALGQGPQFIFQYYEEEERQRGNFPDRFSGHQFPNYSSELNVNALLLGDSALYLCASSLGGSPSGNTIYFGEGSWLTVV.

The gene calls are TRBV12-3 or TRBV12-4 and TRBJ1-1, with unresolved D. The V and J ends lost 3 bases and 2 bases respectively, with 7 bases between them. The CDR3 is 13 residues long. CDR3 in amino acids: CASSFTYNTEAFF. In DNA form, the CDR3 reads TGTGCCAGCAGTTTTACCTACAACACTGAAGCTTTCTTT.

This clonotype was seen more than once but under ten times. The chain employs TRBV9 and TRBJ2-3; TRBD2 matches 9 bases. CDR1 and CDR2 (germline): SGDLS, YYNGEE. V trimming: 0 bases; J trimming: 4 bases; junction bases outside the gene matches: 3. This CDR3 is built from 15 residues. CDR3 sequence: CASSVGLAESDTQYF. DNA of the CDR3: TGTGCCAGCAGCGTAGGACTAGCGGAATCAGATACGCAGTATTTT. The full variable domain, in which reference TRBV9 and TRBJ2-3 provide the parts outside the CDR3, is DSGVTQTPKHLITATGQRVTLRCSPRSGDLSVYWYQQSLDQGLQFLIQYYNGEERAKGNILERFSAQQFPDLHSELNLSSLELGDSALYFCASSVGLAESDTQYFGPGTRLTVL.

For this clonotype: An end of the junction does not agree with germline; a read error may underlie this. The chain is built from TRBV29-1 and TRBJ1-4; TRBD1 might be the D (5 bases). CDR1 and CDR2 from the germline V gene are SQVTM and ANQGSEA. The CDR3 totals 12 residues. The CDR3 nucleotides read TGCAGCGTACGAGACAGTAATGAAAAACGGTTTTTT. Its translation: CSVRDSNEKRFF.

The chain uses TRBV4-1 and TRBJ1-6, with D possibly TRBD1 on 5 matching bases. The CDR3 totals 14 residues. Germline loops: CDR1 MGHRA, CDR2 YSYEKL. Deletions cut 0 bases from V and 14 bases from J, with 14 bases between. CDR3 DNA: TGCGCCAGCAGCCAAGATTCAGGGTCGGGATCCCTCCACTTT. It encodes CASSQDSGSGSLHF.